This record covers a single T cell receptor (beta chain). The antigen remains undetermined. This CDR3 region has 14 residues. CDR1 and CDR2 (germline): KGHSH, LQKENI. The junction had 6 bases not matched to a gene; V was cut back by 3 bases and J by 6 bases. These data are taken from a study of T cell responses to AZD1222 COVID-19 vaccine. TCRdb's table, derived via immunoSEQ multiplex PCR, lists solely in-frame clones and lacks some. The sample contains roughly 150,000 clones, about nine tenths of which appear only once. Study-wide results and limits: Dominant at 160-218 and 743-854, vaccine-associated CD4 TCRs also spanned spike.

The chain is built from TRBV18 and TRBJ1-1; 8 bases align to TRBD1. This receptor was obtained from an adult who received the AZD1222 COVID-19 vaccine. The sequencing here drew on peripheral blood, taken 28 days after the second AZD1222 dose. The CDR3 is CASSPLTGEAEAFF. For the CDR3, the DNA is TGTGCCAGCTCACCCCTGACAGGGGAAGCTGAAGCTTTCTTT.